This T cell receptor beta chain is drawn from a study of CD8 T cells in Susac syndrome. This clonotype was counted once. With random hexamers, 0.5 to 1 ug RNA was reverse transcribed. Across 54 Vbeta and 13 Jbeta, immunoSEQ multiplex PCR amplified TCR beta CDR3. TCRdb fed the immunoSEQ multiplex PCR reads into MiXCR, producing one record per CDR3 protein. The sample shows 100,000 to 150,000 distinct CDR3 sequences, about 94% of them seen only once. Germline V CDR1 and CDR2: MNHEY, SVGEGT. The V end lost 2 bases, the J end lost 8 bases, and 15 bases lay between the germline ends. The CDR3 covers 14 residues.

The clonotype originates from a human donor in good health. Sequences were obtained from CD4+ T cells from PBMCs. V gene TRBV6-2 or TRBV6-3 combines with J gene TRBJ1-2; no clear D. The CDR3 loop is CASSYPETGRGYTF. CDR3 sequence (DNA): TGTGCCAGCAGTTACCCTGAGACTGGAAGGGGCTACACCTTC.